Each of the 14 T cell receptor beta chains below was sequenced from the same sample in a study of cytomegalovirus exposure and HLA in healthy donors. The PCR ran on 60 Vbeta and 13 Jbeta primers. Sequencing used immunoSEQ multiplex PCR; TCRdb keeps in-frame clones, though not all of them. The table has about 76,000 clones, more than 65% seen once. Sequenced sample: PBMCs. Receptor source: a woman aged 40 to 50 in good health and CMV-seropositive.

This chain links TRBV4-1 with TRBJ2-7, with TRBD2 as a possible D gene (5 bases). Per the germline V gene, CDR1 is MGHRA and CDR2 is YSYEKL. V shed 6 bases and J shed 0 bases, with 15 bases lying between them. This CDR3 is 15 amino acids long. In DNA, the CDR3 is TGCGCCAGCAGTCGACCGGGATCTACCTCCTACGAGCAGTACTTC. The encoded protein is CASSRPGSTSYEQYF.

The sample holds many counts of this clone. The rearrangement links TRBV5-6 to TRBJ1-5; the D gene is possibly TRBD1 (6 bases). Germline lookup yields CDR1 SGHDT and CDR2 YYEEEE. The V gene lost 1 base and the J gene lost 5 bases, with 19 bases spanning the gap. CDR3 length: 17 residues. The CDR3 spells CASSLWVGDTSYQPQHF. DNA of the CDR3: TGTGCCAGCAGCTTGTGGGTCGGGGACACGTCCTATCAGCCCCAGCATTTT. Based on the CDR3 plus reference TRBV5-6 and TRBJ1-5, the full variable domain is DAGVTQSPTHLIKTRGQQVTLRCSPKSGHDTVSWYQQALGQGPQFIFQYYEEEERQRGNFPDRFSGHQFPNYSSELNVNALLLGDSALYLCASSLWVGDTSYQPQHFGDGTRLSIL.

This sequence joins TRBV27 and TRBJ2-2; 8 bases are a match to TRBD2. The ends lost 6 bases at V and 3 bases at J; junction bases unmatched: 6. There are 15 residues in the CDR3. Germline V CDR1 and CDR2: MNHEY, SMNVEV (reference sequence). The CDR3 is CASRQAGVDTGELFF. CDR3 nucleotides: TGTGCCAGCAGGCAAGCGGGAGTCGACACCGGGGAGCTGTTTTTT.

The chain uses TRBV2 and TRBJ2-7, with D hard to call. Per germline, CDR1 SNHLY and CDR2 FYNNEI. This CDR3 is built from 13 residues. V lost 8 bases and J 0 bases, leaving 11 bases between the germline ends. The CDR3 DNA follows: TGTGCCAGCCTAGAGATTCTCTCCTACGAGCAGTACTTC. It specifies CASLEILSYEQYF.

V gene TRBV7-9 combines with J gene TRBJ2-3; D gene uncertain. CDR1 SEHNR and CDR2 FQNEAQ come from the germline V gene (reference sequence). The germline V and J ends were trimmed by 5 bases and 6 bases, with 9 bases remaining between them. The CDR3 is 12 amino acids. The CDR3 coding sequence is TGTGCCAGCAGCCCACTGGGCGATACGCAGTATTTT. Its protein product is CASSPLGDTQYF.

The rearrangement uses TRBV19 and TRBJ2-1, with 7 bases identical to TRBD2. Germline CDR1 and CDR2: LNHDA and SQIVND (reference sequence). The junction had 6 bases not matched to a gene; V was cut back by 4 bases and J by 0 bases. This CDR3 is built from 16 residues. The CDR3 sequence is CASSNPSGVSYNEQFF. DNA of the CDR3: TGTGCCAGTAGTAATCCAAGCGGGGTCTCCTACAATGAGCAGTTCTTC.

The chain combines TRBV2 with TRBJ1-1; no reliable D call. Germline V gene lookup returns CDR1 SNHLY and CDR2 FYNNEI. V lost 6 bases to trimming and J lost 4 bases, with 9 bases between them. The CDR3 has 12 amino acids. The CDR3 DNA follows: TGTGCCAGCAGCGCCAGGCGCACTGAAGCTTTCTTT. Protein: CASSARRTEAFF.

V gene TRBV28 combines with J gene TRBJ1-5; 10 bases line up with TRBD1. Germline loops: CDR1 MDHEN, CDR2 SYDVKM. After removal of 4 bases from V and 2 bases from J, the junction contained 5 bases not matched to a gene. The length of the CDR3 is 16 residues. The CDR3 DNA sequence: TGTGCCAGCAGTTGGGGACAGGGGCTGGGCAATCAGCCCCAGCATTTT. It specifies CASSWGQGLGNQPQHF.

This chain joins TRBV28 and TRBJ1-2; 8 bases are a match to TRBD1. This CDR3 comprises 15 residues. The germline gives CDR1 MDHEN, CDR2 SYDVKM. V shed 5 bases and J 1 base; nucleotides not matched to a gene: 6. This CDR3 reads CASSPGTGLNYGYTF. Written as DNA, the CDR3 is TGTGCCAGCAGTCCAGGGACAGGCCTTAACTATGGCTACACCTTC.

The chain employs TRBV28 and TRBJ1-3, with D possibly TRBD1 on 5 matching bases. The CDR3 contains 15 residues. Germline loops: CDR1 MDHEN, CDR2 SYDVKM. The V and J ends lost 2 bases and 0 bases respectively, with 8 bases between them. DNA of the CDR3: TGTGCCAGCAGTTTAGAGACAGACTCTGGAAACACCATATATTTT. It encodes CASSLETDSGNTIYF. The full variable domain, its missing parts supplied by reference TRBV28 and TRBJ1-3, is DVKVTQSSRYLVKRTGEKVFLECVQDMDHENMFWYRQDPGLGLRLIYFSYDVKMKEKGDIPEGYSVSREKKERFSLILESASTNQTSMYLCASSLETDSGNTIYFGEGSWLTVV.

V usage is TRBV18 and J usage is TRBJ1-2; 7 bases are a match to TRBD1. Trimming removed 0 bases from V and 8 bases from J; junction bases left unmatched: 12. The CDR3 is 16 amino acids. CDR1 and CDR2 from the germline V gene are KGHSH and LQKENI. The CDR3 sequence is CASSPPTSDRVAGYTF. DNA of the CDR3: TGTGCCAGCTCACCACCAACCTCTGACAGGGTGGCAGGCTACACCTTC.

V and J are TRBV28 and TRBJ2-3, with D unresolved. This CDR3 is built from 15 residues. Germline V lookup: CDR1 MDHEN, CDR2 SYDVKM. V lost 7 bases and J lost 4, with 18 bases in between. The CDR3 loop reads CASTSPPLEADTQYF. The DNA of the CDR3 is TGTGCCAGCACCTCCCCCCCGCTAGAGGCAGATACGCAGTATTTT.

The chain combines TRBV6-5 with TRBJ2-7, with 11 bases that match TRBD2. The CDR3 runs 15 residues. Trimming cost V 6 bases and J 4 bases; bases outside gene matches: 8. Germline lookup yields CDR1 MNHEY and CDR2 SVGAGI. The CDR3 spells CASSPSSGRQYEQYF. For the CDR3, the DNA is TGTGCCAGCAGCCCCTCTAGCGGGAGGCAGTACGAGCAGTACTTC.

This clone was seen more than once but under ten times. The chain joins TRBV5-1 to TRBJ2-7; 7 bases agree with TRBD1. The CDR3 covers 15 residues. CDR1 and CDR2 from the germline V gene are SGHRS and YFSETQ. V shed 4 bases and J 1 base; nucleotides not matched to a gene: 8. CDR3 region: CASSLQTGSSYEQYF. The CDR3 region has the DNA TGCGCCAGCAGCCTCCAGACAGGGTCTTCCTACGAGCAGTACTTC.